This entry concerns a single T cell receptor (beta chain). The CDR3 length is 12 residues. The J segment lost 2 bases and the V segment lost 6 bases, leaving 1 base of the junction unmatched. Looked up from germline, CDR1 is ENHRY and CDR2 is SYGVKD. These data are taken from a study of blood T cell repertoires in COVID-19. Those enrolled, adults aged 18 to 89 years, came from some 23 US areas. Symptom resolution, clearance, or two negative PCRs marked donors in Cohort 3 as recovered. Repertoires were generated with immunoSEQ multiplex PCR, while TCRdb's copy carries only in-frame clones and drops some. Of 250,000 to 350,000 clones in the sample, roughly 90% are singletons; the top ten hold around 18%.

The rearrangement uses TRBV10-3 and TRBJ2-7, with 7 bases aligning to TRBD1. The clonotype was recovered from a young woman who had recovered from COVID-19. Sequenced: PBMCs or T cells enriched from blood (not recorded which). The chain's CDR3 is CAIRGQTYEQYF. CDR3 DNA sequence: TGTGCCATCAGGGGACAGACCTACGAGCAGTACTTC.